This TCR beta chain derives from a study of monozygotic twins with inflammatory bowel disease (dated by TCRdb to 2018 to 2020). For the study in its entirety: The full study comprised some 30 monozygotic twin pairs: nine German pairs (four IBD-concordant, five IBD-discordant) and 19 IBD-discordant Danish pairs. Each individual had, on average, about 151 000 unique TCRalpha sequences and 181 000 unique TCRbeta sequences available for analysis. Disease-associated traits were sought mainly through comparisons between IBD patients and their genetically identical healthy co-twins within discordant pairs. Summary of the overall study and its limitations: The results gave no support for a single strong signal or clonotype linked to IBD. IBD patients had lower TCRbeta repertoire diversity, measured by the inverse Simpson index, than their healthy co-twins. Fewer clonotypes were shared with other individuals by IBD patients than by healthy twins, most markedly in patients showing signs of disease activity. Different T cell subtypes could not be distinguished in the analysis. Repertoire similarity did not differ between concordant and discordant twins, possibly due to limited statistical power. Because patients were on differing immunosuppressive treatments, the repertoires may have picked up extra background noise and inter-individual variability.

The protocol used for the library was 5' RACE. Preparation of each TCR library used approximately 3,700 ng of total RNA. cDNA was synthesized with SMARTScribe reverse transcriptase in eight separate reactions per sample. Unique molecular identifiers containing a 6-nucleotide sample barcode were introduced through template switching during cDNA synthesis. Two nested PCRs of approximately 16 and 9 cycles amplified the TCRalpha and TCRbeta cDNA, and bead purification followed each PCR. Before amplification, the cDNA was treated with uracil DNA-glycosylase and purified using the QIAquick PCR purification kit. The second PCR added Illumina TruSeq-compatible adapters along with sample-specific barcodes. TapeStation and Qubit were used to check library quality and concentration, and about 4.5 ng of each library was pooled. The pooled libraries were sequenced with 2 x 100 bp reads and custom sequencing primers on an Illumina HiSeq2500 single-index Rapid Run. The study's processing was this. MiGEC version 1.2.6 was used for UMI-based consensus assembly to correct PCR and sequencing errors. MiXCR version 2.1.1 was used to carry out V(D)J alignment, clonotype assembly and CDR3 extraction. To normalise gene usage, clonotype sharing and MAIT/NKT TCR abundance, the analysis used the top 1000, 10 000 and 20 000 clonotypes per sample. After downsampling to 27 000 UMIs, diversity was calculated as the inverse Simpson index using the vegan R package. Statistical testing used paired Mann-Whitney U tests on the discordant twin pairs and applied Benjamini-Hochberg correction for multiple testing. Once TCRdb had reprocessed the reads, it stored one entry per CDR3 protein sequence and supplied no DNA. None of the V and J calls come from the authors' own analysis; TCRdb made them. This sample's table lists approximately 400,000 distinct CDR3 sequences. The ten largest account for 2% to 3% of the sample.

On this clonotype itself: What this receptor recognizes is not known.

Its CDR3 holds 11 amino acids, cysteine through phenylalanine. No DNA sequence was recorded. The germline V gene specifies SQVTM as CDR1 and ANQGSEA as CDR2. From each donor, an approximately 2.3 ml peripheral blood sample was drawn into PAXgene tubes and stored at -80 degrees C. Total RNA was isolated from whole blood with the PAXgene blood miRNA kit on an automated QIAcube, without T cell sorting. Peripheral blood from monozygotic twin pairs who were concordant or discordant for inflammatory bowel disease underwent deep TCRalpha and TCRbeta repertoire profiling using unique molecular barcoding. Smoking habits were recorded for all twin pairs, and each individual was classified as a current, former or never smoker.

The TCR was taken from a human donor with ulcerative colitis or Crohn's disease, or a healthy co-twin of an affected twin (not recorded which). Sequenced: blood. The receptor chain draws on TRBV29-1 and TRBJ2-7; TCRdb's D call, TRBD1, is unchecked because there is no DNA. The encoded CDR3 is CSVEDRDSLYF.